A selection of T cell receptor beta chains follows, all from one sample in a study of CD8 T cells in ankylosing spondylitis. TCRdb redid the calling of the 5' RACE reads with MiXCR, one entry per CDR3 protein. The repertoire has under 450,000 distinct CDR3 sequences, over 15% of them found once; the top ten carry over 0.9%. Sequencing used blood, either unsorted or a sorted T cell fraction (not recorded which). Receptors were obtained from a male donor with ankylosing spondylitis. The CDR3 runs from the conserved cysteine through the conserved F or W. D genes are given only for firm matches. Rows may omit the clone size; those that give it use once, few, many or a size class.

NA	NA	TRBV7-2	TRBJ2-1	TGTGCCAGCAGCCACCCCCCCTTTGAGCAGTTCTTC	CASSHPPFEQFF
few	NA	TRBV20-1	TRBJ1-2	TGCAGTGCTAGAGATGGAGGGGCCTATGGCTACACCTTC	CSARDGGAYGYTF
NA	NA	TRBV4-3	TRBJ2-3	TGCGCCAGCAGCCTTACAGGCGGCGGCACAGATACGCAGTATTTT	CASSLTGGGTDTQYF
few	NA	TRBV20-1	TRBJ2-6	TGCAGTGCTAGAGCTCGAAAAGGCTCTGGGGCCAACGTCCTGACTTTC	CSARARKGSGANVLTF
few	NA	TRBV7-9	TRBJ1-4	TGTGCCAGCAGCACACCGGCCGCATCAGGGGAAAAACTGTTTTTT	CASSTPAASGEKLFF
NA	TRBD1	TRBV5-1	TRBJ2-1	TGCGCCAGCAGCCTAACAGGGGGCTTCTACAATGAGCAGTTCTTC	CASSLTGGFYNEQFF
few	TRBD2	TRBV20-1	TRBJ2-3	TGCAGTGCTAGACCCGGGACTAGCGGTACGCAGTATTTT	CSARPGTSGTQYF
NA	NA	TRBV2	TRBJ2-7	TGTGCCAGCAAGGACCGGGGGACGAACTACGAGCAGTACTTC	CASKDRGTNYEQYF
NA	NA	TRBV7-9	TRBJ2-7	TGTGCCAGCAGCTGGCAGGGCGCTCACTCCTACGAGCAGTACTTC	CASSWQGAHSYEQYF
NA	TRBD2	TRBV6-5	TRBJ2-1	TGTGCCAGCAGTTACGCGAGCGGAGCGGGGGGCCAGAATGAGCAGTTCTTC	CASSYASGAGGQNEQFF
many	NA	TRBV10-3	TRBJ2-7	TGTGCCATCAAGGGGTCCTCCTACGAGCAGTACTTC	CAIKGSSYEQYF
few	NA	TRBV18	TRBJ2-1	TGTGCCAGCTCACCACCGAGGGTTCAGGAGCAGTTCTTC	CASSPPRVQEQFF
NA	NA	TRBV6-1	TRBJ1-6	TGTGCCAGCAGGGCAGGGTTAAGTTCACCCCTCCACTTT	CASRAGLSSPLHF
NA	NA	TRBV6-2/TRBV6-3	TRBJ2-1	TGTGCCAGCAGGGACAGCTACAATGAGCAGTTCTTC	CASRDSYNEQFF
many	NA	TRBV29-1	TRBJ1-2	TGCAGCGTTGAGAAACAGGGCGGGGCAGTGCCTATCTTC	CSVEKQGGAVPIF
NA	TRBD1	TRBV7-9	TRBJ2-7	TGTGCCAGCAGCCCGGGGACAGGGGTTCCCCCCTACGAGCAGTACTTC	CASSPGTGVPPYEQYF
NA	TRBD2	TRBV3-1	TRBJ2-1	TGTGCCAGCAGCCCGGGACTAGCGGTCGAGAATGAGCAGTTCTTC	CASSPGLAVENEQFF
many	NA	TRBV5-1	TRBJ1-1	TGCGCCAGCAGCCCACAGGGAAGCGTGAACACTGAAGCTTTCTTT	CASSPQGSVNTEAFF
NA	NA	TRBV6-2/TRBV6-3	TRBJ2-1	TGTGCCAGCAGTTATTGGGGAAGAACTACCTACAATGAGCAGTTCTTC	CASSYWGRTTYNEQFF
NA	TRBD1	TRBV5-6	TRBJ1-5	TGTGCCAGCAGCAGGACAGGGCTGGATCAGCCCCAGCATTTT	CASSRTGLDQPQHF
NA	TRBD1	TRBV30	TRBJ1-1	TGTGCCTGGAGTGGACAGGGGCTCACTGAAGCTTTCTTT	CAWSGQGLTEAFF
few	NA	TRBV10-1	TRBJ1-6	TGCGCCAGCAGTGAGTCCGACAATTCACCCCTCCACTTT	CASSESDNSPLHF